The rows below give T cell receptor beta chains drawn from one sample of a study of vaccination effects on CD4 cells after COVID-19. These receptors are not linked to any known antigen. The repertoire was sequenced with immunoSEQ multiplex PCR; TCRdb's copy has only in-frame clones and lacks some. The profile shows around 40,000 clones, under 80% of them singletons. Sequences were derived from CD4+ T cells from PBMCs cultured with a peptide pool, sampled before COVID-19 vaccination. These receptors came from a human donor who had a prior SARS-CoV-2 infection. Each CDR3 is given with its conserved first and last residue. D genes are given only for firm matches.

d_call j_call v_call cdr3_nt cdr3_aa
- TRBJ1-1 TRBV19 TGTGCCAGCCAGACGGACGCCTGGGGCACTGAAGCTTTCTTT CASQTDAWGTEAFF
- TRBJ1-1 TRBV5-1 TGCGCCAGCAGCTCCCAATCGACCGGACAGAACACTGAAGCTTTCTTT CASSSQSTGQNTEAFF
- TRBJ2-1 TRBV5-1 TGCGCCAGCAGCTTGCAGGCCTCGACTTTATACAATGAGCAGTTCTTC CASSLQASTLYNEQFF
- TRBJ2-5 TRBV30 TGTGCCTGGAATTTGGGGGGGGCCAGGGGAGAGACCCAGTACTTC CAWNLGGARGETQYF
- TRBJ1-5 TRBV2 TGTGCCAGCAGTGAAGACGGAGCCTTAAATCAGCCCCAGCATTTT CASSEDGALNQPQHF
- TRBJ1-6 TRBV3-1/TRBV3-2 TGTGCCAGCAGCCAAGGATTTTCTGATTCACCCCTCCACTTT CASSQGFSDSPLHF
- TRBJ2-5 TRBV19 TGTGCCAGTAGTATAGGAGGGAGGTACCAAGAGACCCAGTACTTC CASSIGGRYQETQYF
- TRBJ1-1 TRBV6-4 TGTGCCAGCAGCCTCGAGGAGGACACTGAAGCTTTCTTT CASSLEEDTEAFF
TRBD2 TRBJ2-3 TRBV25-1 TGTGCCGCCGGGGGGGGACTCGGCACGCAGTATTTT CAAGGGLGTQYF
TRBD1 TRBJ2-5 TRBV4-2 TGTGCCAGCAGCCAGGGACAGCACCAAGAGACCCAGTACTTC CASSQGQHQETQYF
- TRBJ1-4 TRBV20-1 TGCAGTGCTAGTACCGTGGGAGAAAAACTGTTTTTT CSASTVGEKLFF
- TRBJ1-2 TRBV19 TGTGCCAGTAGTGTCCAGGGAGGTCCCTATGGCTACACCTTC CASSVQGGPYGYTF
- TRBJ2-7 TRBV5-6 TGTGCCAGCAGCTTAGACAGGAGCATCTACGAGCAGTACTTC CASSLDRSIYEQYF
- TRBJ1-1 TRBV27 TGTGCCAGCAGTTTTTCGCGACAACTGAACACTGAAGCTTTCTTT CASSFSRQLNTEAFF
- TRBJ1-5 TRBV30 TGTGCCTGGAATAGCGCCGGTCATCAGCCCCAGCATTTT CAWNSAGHQPQHF
- TRBJ1-3 TRBV30 TGTGCCTGGAGTAGGCAGGTTTTCTCTGGAAACACCATATATTTT CAWSRQVFSGNTIYF
- TRBJ2-2 TRBV25-1 TGTGCCAGCAGTGAATATTCCGGGTGGGACACCGGGGAGCTGTTTTTT CASSEYSGWDTGELFF
TRBD1 TRBJ2-7 TRBV7-9 TGTGCCAGCAGCTTGAGTAACCGGGACAGCAAGTACTTC CASSLSNRDSKYF
TRBD1 TRBJ1-6 TRBV5-6 TGTGCCAGCAGCCCCACAGGGGGCTTGGATTCACCCCTCCACTTT CASSPTGGLDSPLHF